This record covers a single T cell receptor (beta chain). What it binds is unknown. Because the CDR3 is missing its conserved closing phenylalanine or tryptophan, this is likely a read error. These data originate in a study of identical twins. Study observations and caveats: Among monozygotic twins, out-of-frame TCR alpha sharing exceeded what models predicted. Low generation-probability sequences were in excess among twin-shared out-of-frame alpha sequences.

Looked up from germline, CDR1 is SGHRS and CDR2 is YFSETQ. V gave up 0 bases and J gave up 5 bases, with 7 bases separating them. This CDR3 contains 13 residues. A universal primer site was created by template switching, with the cDNA bearing unique molecular identifiers. TCRdb ran MiXCR on the 5' RACE reads and lists one entry per CDR3 protein. In the table there are hundreds of thousands of distinct CDR3 sequences, 8.5% to 9% of which are singletons. This same sample was also taken into another study, of yellow fever vaccine responses in identical twins. That source notes: Twins reportedly appeared to share part of their vaccine T cell response while keeping part individual.

The source is a woman between 18 and 29 years old in good health. The sequenced sample was PBMCs. The chain couples TRBV5-1 to TRBJ2-3; D is ambiguous. The CDR3 reads CASSLGVRDTQYI. CDR3 sequence (DNA): TGCGCCAGCAGCTTGGGAGTGAGAGATACGCAGTATATT.